The 18 T cell receptor beta chains given below trace back to one sample, sequenced in a study of PD-L1 blockade in urothelial cancer. Only in-frame clones appear in the TCRdb table, and some are missing; sequencing was by immunoSEQ multiplex PCR. The data contain 48,000 or so clones, around 88% of them singletons. This sample's time point: pretreatment peripheral blood. The sequencing here drew on PBMCs, taken around atezolizumab (anti-PD-L1) treatment. The receptors shown here come from a woman aged 60-75 years with urothelial cancer.

The V call is TRBV27, the J call TRBJ2-1; 14 bases are a match to TRBD2. The CDR3 is made up of 14 amino acids. CDR1 and CDR2 (germline): MNHEY, SMNVEV (reference sequence). Losses at the gene ends were 6 bases for V and 10 bases for J; bases not matched to a gene: 5. The CDR3: CASSSGLAGDEQFF. The DNA of the CDR3 is TGTGCCAGCAGCTCGGGACTAGCGGGAGACGAGCAGTTCTTC.

V is TRBV19 and J is TRBJ2-3; 11 bases line up with TRBD1. The CDR3 covers 16 residues. With V trimmed by 5 bases and J by 0 bases, 4 bases remained unmatched. Germline V gene lookup returns CDR1 LNHDA and CDR2 SQIVND (reference sequence). CDR3 residues: CASSPRDRGSTDTQYF. In nucleotides, the CDR3 is TGTGCCAGTAGTCCACGGGACAGGGGGAGCACAGATACGCAGTATTTT.

V usage is TRBV7-6 and J usage is TRBJ2-3; D is perhaps TRBD1 (6 bases). The germline V and J ends were trimmed by 3 bases and 2 bases, with 12 bases remaining between them. CDR1 is SGHVS, CDR2 FNYEAQ, per germline. The CDR3 is 15 amino acids. This CDR3 reads CASSLYREPTDTQYF. The CDR3 DNA is TGTGCCAGCAGCTTGTACAGGGAACCCACAGATACGCAGTATTTT. Based on the CDR3 plus reference TRBV7-6 and TRBJ2-3, the full variable domain is GAGVSQSPRYKVTKRGQDVALRCDPISGHVSLYWYRQALGQGPEFLTYFNYEAQQDKSGLPNDRFSAERPEGSISTLTIQRTEQRDSAMYRCASSLYREPTDTQYFGPGTRLTVL.

This clone was seen a single time. The CDR3 sequence: CASSDRATGTSYEQFF. CDR3 nucleotide sequence: TGTGCCAGCAGCGATCGGGCCACAGGGACGTCCTATGAGCAGTTCTTC. The rearrangement links TRBV9 to TRBJ2-1; TRBD1 might be the D (6 bases). V was pared by 3 bases and J by 8 bases, with 21 bases between. Germline V CDR1 and CDR2: SGDLS, YYNGEE. CDR3 length: 16 amino acids. Combining the CDR3 with reference TRBV9 and TRBJ2-1 gives the whole variable domain DSGVTQTPKHLITATGQRVTLRCSPRSGDLSVYWYQQSLDQGLQFLIQYYNGEERAKGNILERFSAQQFPDLHSELNLSSLELGDSALYFCASSDRATGTSYEQFFGPGTRLTVL.

The J gene is TRBJ2-5, the V gene TRBV2; 7 nucleotides match TRBD1. The CDR3 extends over 12 amino acids. Germline V CDR1 and CDR2: SNHLY, FYNNEI. J was trimmed by 4 bases and V by 9 bases; bases with no gene match: 5. For the CDR3, the DNA is TGTGCCAGTCACAGGGGACGAGAGACCCAGTACTTC. This sequence encodes CASHRGRETQYF.

The V gene is TRBV5-1, the J gene TRBJ2-1, with a possible D match to TRBD1 (6 bases). The CDR3 contains 16 residues. V dropped 4 bases and J dropped 4 bases, with 18 bases sitting between them. Germline V gene lookup returns CDR1 SGHRS and CDR2 YFSETQ. The CDR3 region is CASSPQELGAYNEQFF. CDR3 nucleotide sequence: TGCGCCAGCAGCCCGCAGGAACTGGGGGCGTACAATGAGCAGTTCTTC.

This clone was counted a few times. This chain uses TRBV4-3 with TRBJ2-3; perhaps TRBD2 as D (7 bases). The CDR3 consists of 15 residues. Germline lookup yields CDR1 LGHNA and CDR2 YSLEER. Trimming stripped 3 bases from V and 6 bases from J, with 16 bases between. CDR3: CASSQAGGGEDTQYF. The CDR3 DNA reads as TGCGCCAGCAGCCAGGCTGGGGGGGGCGAGGATACGCAGTATTTT.

This chain joins TRBV7-2 and TRBJ1-2; 11 bases line up with TRBD1. V trimming: 3 bases; J trimming: 4 bases; junction bases outside the gene matches: 10. Germline V lookup: CDR1 SGHTA, CDR2 FQGNSA. This CDR3 has 17 amino acids. The CDR3 region is CASSFPDRGRKGYGYTF. In DNA form, the CDR3 reads TGTGCCAGCAGCTTTCCGGACAGGGGGCGAAAAGGCTATGGCTACACCTTC.

The V call is TRBV5-1, the J call TRBJ2-7; 7 bases align to TRBD1. The V gene's germline CDR1 is SGHRS and CDR2 YFSETQ. Trimming cost V 5 bases and J 1 base; bases outside gene matches: 6. The CDR3 extends over 14 amino acids. CDR3 DNA: TGCGCCAGCAGGTTAGGACAGGAATCCTACGAGCAGTACTTC. Protein: CASRLGQESYEQYF. The full variable domain, with the rest looked up from reference TRBV5-1 and TRBJ2-7, is KAGVTQTPRYLIKTRGQQVTLSCSPISGHRSVSWYQQTPGQGLQFLFEYFSETQRNKGNFPGRFSGRQFSNSRSEMNVSTLELGDSALYLCASRLGQESYEQYFGPGTRLTVT.

The chain joins TRBV5-8 to TRBJ2-3; 9 bases match TRBD2. This CDR3 is 17 amino acids long. Germline V gene lookup returns CDR1 SGHTS and CDR2 YDEGEE. V trimming: 2 bases; J trimming: 7 bases; junction bases outside the gene matches: 14. The CDR3 spells CASSFSLASGITNTQYF. The CDR3 DNA sequence: TGTGCCAGCAGCTTTTCGTTGGCTAGCGGGATTACTAATACGCAGTATTTT.

The rearrangement links TRBV7-6 to TRBJ2-7, with 10 nucleotides matching TRBD1. Trimming cost V 0 bases and J 0 bases; bases outside gene matches: 5. Germline-derived CDR1 and CDR2 are SGHVS and FNYEAQ. CDR3 size: 17 residues. CDR3 sequence: CASSLAQGTGASYEQYF. CDR3 nucleotides: TGTGCCAGCAGCTTAGCGCAAGGGACAGGGGCCTCCTACGAGCAGTACTTC.

This clone was detected once. V and J are TRBV10-3 and TRBJ2-5; TRBD1 aligns across 8 bases. V trimming: 6 bases; J trimming: 1 base; junction bases outside the gene matches: 7. Looked up from germline, CDR1 is ENHRY and CDR2 is SYGVKD. This CDR3 comprises 15 residues. CDR3 residues: CAIRMTGDVQETQYF. The CDR3 DNA follows: TGTGCCATCAGAATGACAGGGGACGTCCAAGAGACCCAGTACTTC.

The chain carries TRBV5-1 and TRBJ1-4; 8 nucleotides agree with TRBD1. V lost 0 bases, J lost 5 bases, and 3 bases stayed unmatched. Germline V gene sequence: CDR1 SGHRS, CDR2 YFSETQ. CDR3 size: 15 residues. This chain's CDR3 is CASSLGDRQNEKLFF. CDR3 DNA sequence: TGCGCCAGCAGCTTGGGGGACAGGCAGAATGAAAAACTGTTTTTT. Full variable domain (remainder filled in from reference TRBV5-1 and TRBJ1-4): KAGVTQTPRYLIKTRGQQVTLSCSPISGHRSVSWYQQTPGQGLQFLFEYFSETQRNKGNFPGRFSGRQFSNSRSEMNVSTLELGDSALYLCASSLGDRQNEKLFFGSGTQLSVL.

The chain is built from TRBV5-6 and TRBJ1-2, with D tentatively TRBD1 (6 bases). Trimming left V 1 base short and J 7 bases short, with 17 bases between. The CDR3 length is 15 residues. Germline loops: CDR1 SGHDT, CDR2 YYEEEE. CDR3 protein: CASSLNPQGRSGYTF. CDR3 in DNA: TGTGCCAGCAGCTTGAACCCGCAGGGGCGAAGTGGCTACACCTTC. Looking up the rest from reference TRBV5-6 and TRBJ1-2 gives the full variable domain: DAGVTQSPTHLIKTRGQQVTLRCSPKSGHDTVSWYQQALGQGPQFIFQYYEEEERQRGNFPDRFSGHQFPNYSSELNVNALLLGDSALYLCASSLNPQGRSGYTFGSGTRLTVV.

The V call is TRBV7-7, the J call TRBJ1-5; maybe TRBD1 (6 bases). This CDR3 region has 14 residues. Germline CDR1 reads SSHAT; CDR2 reads FNYEAQ (reference sequence). Trimming took off 1 base at V and 5 bases at J, with 9 bases between the two ends. Here the CDR3 DNA reads TGTGCCAGCAGCTTAGTACAGGGATATCAGCCCCAGCATTTT. It codes for CASSLVQGYQPQHF.

The CDR3 here is CASRIAGGFTDTQYF. The CDR3 bases are TGTGCCAGCAGGATTGCGGGGGGATTCACAGATACGCAGTATTTT. The rearrangement links TRBV5-6 to TRBJ2-3; 8 bases line up with TRBD2. With V trimmed by 5 bases and J by 2 bases, 7 bases remained unmatched. Germline V lookup: CDR1 SGHDT, CDR2 YYEEEE. This CDR3 is 15 amino acids long.

This chain joins TRBV7-9 and TRBJ2-4, with D possibly matching TRBD1 (5 bases). The CDR3 consists of 15 residues. V was pared by 7 bases and J by 0 bases, with 13 bases between. Germline V gene sequence: CDR1 SEHNR, CDR2 FQNEAQ (reference sequence). This CDR3 reads CASKLRQRAKNIQYF. The CDR3 nucleotides read TGTGCCAGCAAACTGAGACAGAGAGCCAAAAACATTCAGTACTTC.

This chain's CDR3 is CASRDSDASGANVLTF. CDR3 nucleotides: TGTGCCAGCCGGGACAGCGATGCCTCTGGGGCCAACGTCCTGACTTTC. The chain uses TRBV27 and TRBJ2-6, with 7 bases matching TRBD1. This CDR3 has 16 residues. Per the germline V gene, CDR1 is MNHEY and CDR2 is SMNVEV (reference sequence). Trimming cost V 8 bases and J 0 bases; bases outside gene matches: 7.